The 2 T cell receptor beta chains below were found in one sample sequenced in a study of PD-1 blockade in classical Hodgkin lymphoma. Sequencing used immunoSEQ multiplex PCR; TCRdb keeps in-frame clones, though not all of them. The data hold about 41,000 clones, with 85% to 90% observed a single time. There was relapse after autologous stem cell transplantation in every patient, and there was variation in brentuximab vedotin exposure. This material consisted of peripheral blood mononuclear cells (PBMCs), taken before the second cycle of nivolumab. The receptors stem from a human donor with classical Hodgkin lymphoma.

This clone appeared a few times. This chain connects TRBV6-5 to TRBJ1-4; D possibly corresponds to TRBD1 (5 bases). V was pared by 4 bases and J by 7 bases, with 16 bases between. The germline V gene has CDR1 MNHEY and CDR2 SVGAGI. This CDR3 is built from 15 residues. The CDR3 sequence is CASSSSHRPGEKLFF. The CDR3 DNA is TGTGCCAGCAGTTCTTCCCACAGGCCGGGTGAAAAACTGTTTTTT.

The rearrangement joins TRBV28 to TRBJ2-7; no clear D. Germline V gene lookup returns CDR1 MDHEN and CDR2 SYDVKM. CDR3 size: 14 residues. Trimming took off 7 bases at V and 0 bases at J, with 13 bases between the two ends. The CDR3 DNA reads as TGTGCCAGCACCTCCAGAAGGGCCTCCTACGAGCAGTACTTC. It encodes CASTSRRASYEQYF.